The rows below give T cell receptor beta chains drawn from one sample of a study of T-cell memory formation after mild COVID-19. TCRdb called the 5' RACE reads again in MiXCR, with one record for every CDR3 protein. This repertoire shows roughly 300,000 distinct CDR3 sequences, around 15% found once; its top ten account for approximately 23%. The sequencing sample was made of PBMCs or a T cell subset sorted from them (not recorded which). The receptor source for this set is a man aged 18 to 35 who had mild COVID-19 (a few samples of this study predate the infection). Cell type and time point are not known. CDR3s include the opening cysteine and the closing phenylalanine or tryptophan. Each record gives: clone size, CDR3 length, V gene, D gene, J gene, CDR3 DNA, CDR3 protein. A D gene is named only where the DNA matches it firmly. Part of the rows lack a size; the others show once, few, many or a class for expanded clones.

clone size: few
CDR3 length: 14
V gene: TRBV9
D gene: .
J gene: TRBJ1-2
CDR3 DNA: TGTGCCAGCAGCGTAGGCGACCTGAACTATGGCTACACCTTC
CDR3 protein: CASSVGDLNYGYTF

clone size: .
CDR3 length: 13
V gene: TRBV4-2
D gene: .
J gene: TRBJ2-3
CDR3 DNA: TGTGCCAGCAGCCAAGAGCCACTCGACCCGCAGTATTTT
CDR3 protein: CASSQEPLDPQYF

clone size: few
CDR3 length: 14
V gene: TRBV29-1
D gene: .
J gene: TRBJ2-2
CDR3 DNA: TGCAGCGTTGGTGGAGAAACCAACACCGGGGAGCTGTTTTTT
CDR3 protein: CSVGGETNTGELFF

clone size: few
CDR3 length: 15
V gene: TRBV3-1
D gene: .
J gene: TRBJ1-5
CDR3 DNA: TGTGCCAGCAGCACCCAAGCCGGGGGAGGGCAGCCCCAGCATTTT
CDR3 protein: CASSTQAGGGQPQHF

clone size: .
CDR3 length: 14
V gene: TRBV4-1
D gene: .
J gene: TRBJ2-5
CDR3 DNA: TGCGCCAGCAGCCAAGGCCCTAACAAAGAGACCCAGTACTTC
CDR3 protein: CASSQGPNKETQYF

clone size: few
CDR3 length: 13
V gene: TRBV5-1
D gene: .
J gene: TRBJ1-3
CDR3 DNA: TGCGCCAGCAGCTTCGACACCCGGGACACCATATATTTT
CDR3 protein: CASSFDTRDTIYF

clone size: .
CDR3 length: 16
V gene: TRBV12-3/TRBV12-4
D gene: .
J gene: TRBJ2-2
CDR3 DNA: TGTGCCAGCAGTTTGGTGGCAGGGTCGAACACCGGGGAGCTGTTTTTT
CDR3 protein: CASSLVAGSNTGELFF

clone size: .
CDR3 length: 14
V gene: TRBV7-2
D gene: .
J gene: TRBJ1-3
CDR3 DNA: TGTGCCAGCAGCCCTCAGCGGGCGGGAAACACCATATATTTT
CDR3 protein: CASSPQRAGNTIYF

clone size: few
CDR3 length: 16
V gene: TRBV21-1
D gene: .
J gene: TRBJ2-3
CDR3 DNA: TGTGCCAGCAGCTCTAGGCCCCTCAACCACTTGGATACGCAGTATTTT
CDR3 protein: CASSSRPLNHLDTQYF

clone size: few
CDR3 length: 14
V gene: TRBV12-3/TRBV12-4
D gene: .
J gene: TRBJ1-2
CDR3 DNA: TGTGCCAGCAGTTTAGCGGCGAGAACCTATGGCTACACCTTC
CDR3 protein: CASSLAARTYGYTF

clone size: few
CDR3 length: 12
V gene: TRBV12-3/TRBV12-4
D gene: .
J gene: TRBJ2-2
CDR3 DNA: TGTGCCAGTAACATAAACACCGGGGAGCTGTTTTTT
CDR3 protein: CASNINTGELFF

clone size: few
CDR3 length: 15
V gene: TRBV12-3/TRBV12-4
D gene: .
J gene: TRBJ1-6
CDR3 DNA: TGTGCCAGCAGTTTCGGGCAGGCCTATAATTCACCCCTCCACTTT
CDR3 protein: CASSFGQAYNSPLHF

clone size: .
CDR3 length: 13
V gene: TRBV2
D gene: TRBD2
J gene: TRBJ2-1
CDR3 DNA: TGTGCCACCCGACTAGCGGGGGGGATAGAGCAGTTCTTC
CDR3 protein: CATRLAGGIEQFF

clone size: .
CDR3 length: 16
V gene: TRBV9
D gene: .
J gene: TRBJ1-6
CDR3 DNA: TGTGCCAGCAGCGTAACAGGGAGCGCCTATAATTCACCCCTCCACTTT
CDR3 protein: CASSVTGSAYNSPLHF